This TCR beta chain appears in the sequencing data of a study of blood T cell repertoires in COVID-19. Study summary: PBMCs, B-cell-depleted T cells, or T cells were the source of the cDNA or gDNA that made up the material.

Measured with immunoSEQ multiplex PCR; TCRdb has only the in-frame clones, and not every one. In the table there are about 140,000 clones, approximately 82% of which are singletons. The CDR3 totals 12 residues. Between the trimmed V and J ends, which lost 7 bases and 2 bases, there was a span of 11 bases. Germline CDR1 is SQVTM and CDR2 is ANQGSEA. The V and J genes are TRBV29-1 and TRBJ1-1; D might be TRBD1 (5 bases). Sequencing was performed on peripheral blood. The receptor's source is a human donor in a cohort sampled during active COVID-19. The CDR3 coding sequence is TGCAGCGCCTTGACAGTTAACACTGAAGCTTTCTTT. It translates to CSALTVNTEAFF.